This is a list of T cell receptor beta chains from one sample in a study of blood T cells in healthy people across ages. TCRdb independently ran MiXCR on the 5' RACE reads; one entry per CDR3 protein. This table has about 680,000 distinct CDR3 sequences, 49% appearing once. Material for sequencing was blood. These receptors all stem from a woman aged 55-70 years in good health. Each CDR3 is given with its conserved first and last residue. D genes are given only for firm matches. Expanded clones are given a class, and other clones once, few, many or no size at all.

>.|.|TRBJ1-2|TRBV12-3/TRBV12-4
CASIWTAGGYTF
TGTGCCAGCATCTGGACAGCGGGCGGCTACACCTTC
>.|few|TRBJ2-7|TRBV19
CASSWQGGSEQYF
TGTGCCAGTAGTTGGCAGGGGGGAAGCGAGCAGTACTTC
>TRBD2|.|TRBJ2-7|TRBV12-3/TRBV12-4
CASSPTSASYEQYF
TGTGCCAGCAGTCCGACTAGCGCGTCCTACGAGCAGTACTTC
>TRBD2|.|TRBJ2-5|TRBV6-6
CASSLPHGGGETQYF
TGTGCCAGCAGTCTCCCCCACGGGGGGGGAGAGACCCAGTACTTC
>.|.|TRBJ1-1|TRBV6-5
CASSYSKNTEAFF
TGTGCCAGCAGTTACTCGAAGAACACTGAAGCTTTCTTT
>TRBD1|.|TRBJ2-5|TRBV12-3/TRBV12-4
CASSFNRQGVETQYF
TGTGCCAGCAGTTTCAACCGCCAGGGGGTGGAGACCCAGTACTTC
>.|.|TRBJ1-2|TRBV28
CASSPGRVYGYTF
TGTGCCAGCAGTCCCGGGCGGGTCTATGGCTACACCTTC
>TRBD1|.|TRBJ1-2|TRBV28
CASSVQGAYGYTF
TGTGCCAGCAGTGTACAGGGGGCCTATGGCTACACCTTC
>TRBD2|.|TRBJ2-1|TRBV2
CASSEAPASGGNYNEQFF
TGTGCCAGCAGTGAAGCCCCCGCTAGCGGGGGTAATTACAATGAGCAGTTCTTC
>TRBD1|.|TRBJ2-1|TRBV12-3/TRBV12-4
CASSTGQDYNEQFF
TGTGCCAGCAGCACGGGACAGGACTACAATGAGCAGTTCTTC
>.|few|TRBJ2-5|TRBV7-2
CASSPGGGGSLREQYF
TGTGCCAGCAGCCCCGGGGGAGGGGGGTCTCTTAGGGAGCAGTACTTC
>.|.|TRBJ2-7|TRBV6-5
CASSYSSVPGPEQYF
TGTGCCAGCAGTTACTCGAGTGTTCCGGGCCCCGAGCAGTACTTC
>.|few|TRBJ2-3|TRBV7-2
CASSYRGGDTQYF
TGTGCCAGCAGCTACAGGGGAGGCGATACGCAGTATTTT
>TRBD1|.|TRBJ2-5|TRBV19
CASSTGQGFDEQYF
TGTGCCAGTAGTACGGGACAGGGTTTCGATGAGCAGTACTTC
>.|.|TRBJ2-2|TRBV21-1
CASSKPGQQAGHGELFF
TGTGCCAGCAGCAAGCCGGGACAACAGGCTGGGCACGGGGAGCTGTTTTTT
>.|once|TRBJ2-7|TRBV7-2
CASKTRAAGYNEQYF
TGTGCCAGCAAAACTCGGGCGGCCGGATACAATGAGCAGTACTTC
>TRBD2|.|TRBJ2-3|TRBV7-2
CASSARGLAGPTTDTQYF
TGTGCCAGCAGCGCCCGGGGACTAGCGGGGCCGACCACAGATACGCAGTATTTT
>TRBD2|.|TRBJ2-3|TRBV29-1
CSVQKTSVADTQYF
TGCAGCGTTCAGAAAACTAGCGTTGCCGATACGCAGTATTTT
>TRBD2|.|TRBJ2-5|TRBV20-1
CSASLAEEQYF
TGCAGTGCTTCGCTAGCGGAAGAGCAGTACTTC
>TRBD1|.|TRBJ2-1|TRBV7-2
CASSLSFGQAHNEQFF
TGTGCCAGCAGCTTATCGTTCGGACAGGCCCACAATGAGCAGTTCTTC
>.|.|TRBJ2-1|TRBV7-3
CASSVVGAENEQFF
TGTGCCAGCAGCGTGGTAGGGGCGGAGAATGAGCAGTTCTTC
>.|.|TRBJ2-5|TRBV9
CASSVGISETQYF
TGTGCCAGCAGCGTAGGGATATCGGAGACCCAGTACTTC
>.|few|TRBJ2-6|TRBV12-3/TRBV12-4
CASRGTDRTRSGANVLTF
TGTGCCAGCAGGGGCACGGACAGGACTAGGAGTGGGGCCAACGTCCTGACTTTC
>TRBD2|.|TRBJ2-7|TRBV20-1
CSARLAGGPGASEQYF
TGCAGTGCTAGACTAGCGGGAGGGCCTGGGGCGAGCGAGCAGTACTTC
>.|.|TRBJ2-1|TRBV6-6
CASSYGASSQQFF
TGTGCCAGCAGTTACGGGGCTAGCTCTCAGCAGTTCTTC
>.|.|TRBJ2-1|TRBV3-1
CASSQPGSGGEQFF
TGTGCCAGCAGCCAACCAGGCTCAGGAGGTGAGCAGTTCTTC
>TRBD2|.|TRBJ2-1|TRBV5-6
CASSWVTSGSEGNNEQFF
TGTGCCAGCAGCTGGGTGACTAGCGGGAGCGAGGGAAACAATGAGCAGTTCTTC
>.|few|TRBJ2-5|TRBV28
CASSSVREETQYF
TGTGCCAGCAGTTCCGTAAGAGAAGAGACCCAGTACTTC
>TRBD2|few|TRBJ2-7|TRBV7-2
CASSFPPSGTSGKSSYEQYF
TGTGCCAGCAGCTTTCCCCCCTCGGGGACTAGCGGGAAGAGCTCCTACGAGCAGTACTTC
>.|many|TRBJ1-1|TRBV12-3/TRBV12-4
CASTTTGVNTEAFF
TGTGCCAGCACCACCACCGGGGTGAACACTGAAGCTTTCTTT
>.|.|TRBJ1-2|TRBV20-1
CSAQTLYDYTF
TGCAGTGCCCAGACCCTATATGACTACACCTTC
>TRBD1|.|TRBJ2-7|TRBV7-2
CASSTGTAIPYEQYF
TGTGCCAGCAGTACGGGGACAGCCATTCCCTACGAGCAGTACTTC
>.|.|TRBJ2-7|TRBV28
CASSFSRSEQYF
TGTGCCAGCAGTTTTTCCCGATCCGAGCAGTACTTC
>.|few|TRBJ1-6|TRBV20-1
CSARDISDNSPLHF
TGCAGTGCTAGAGATATCAGCGATAATTCACCCCTCCACTTT
>TRBD1|.|TRBJ1-2|TRBV30
CAWSPTGGSYGYTF
TGTGCCTGGAGTCCGACAGGGGGCTCCTATGGCTACACCTTC
>TRBD1|.|TRBJ1-2|TRBV12-3/TRBV12-4
CASSSTGFSYGYTF
TGTGCCAGCAGCTCGACAGGGTTCAGCTATGGCTACACCTTC
>.|.|TRBJ1-2|TRBV2
CASSVKQSNYGYTF
TGTGCCAGCAGTGTCAAGCAGTCCAACTATGGCTACACCTTC
>.|few|TRBJ2-5|TRBV12-3/TRBV12-4
CASSSSIGGTQYF
TGTGCCAGCAGTTCAAGTATCGGCGGGACCCAGTACTTC
>.|.|TRBJ2-5|TRBV7-2
CASSLNREYNEQYF
TGTGCCAGCAGCTTAAACAGGGAATACAATGAGCAGTACTTC
>.|.|TRBJ1-1|TRBV6-6
CASSYPAGRGSDTEAFF
TGTGCCAGCAGTTACCCCGCGGGCAGGGGTAGTGACACTGAAGCTTTCTTT
>.|.|TRBJ1-1|TRBV12-3/TRBV12-4
CASSFLSDEAFF
TGTGCCAGCAGTTTCTTGTCAGATGAAGCTTTCTTT
>.|once|TRBJ1-2|TRBV5-1
CASSFSKADSYTF
TGCGCCAGCAGCTTTTCTAAGGCGGACAGCTACACCTTC
>.|medium-sized|TRBJ1-4|TRBV4-3
CASSPGVLTNEKLFF
TGCGCCAGCAGCCCTGGCGTGCTAACTAATGAAAAACTGTTTTTT
>TRBD2|.|TRBJ2-7|TRBV7-3
CASSVGGSDEQYF
TGTGCCAGCAGCGTGGGAGGGTCAGACGAGCAGTACTTC
>.|.|TRBJ1-4|TRBV27
CASSSYDRTGDEKLFF
TGTGCCAGCTCCTCCTACGACCGCACGGGGGATGAAAAACTGTTTTTT
>.|many|TRBJ2-1|TRBV7-2
CASSLAIRYNEQFF
TGTGCCAGCAGCTTAGCGATCCGGTACAATGAGCAGTTCTTC
>.|once|TRBJ2-1|TRBV3-1
CASSHMNEQFF
TGTGCCAGCAGCCACATGAATGAGCAGTTCTTC
>.|few|TRBJ1-4|TRBV5-1
CASSQDTTNEKLFF
TGCGCCAGCAGCCAGGATACAACTAATGAAAAACTGTTTTTT
>TRBD2|few|TRBJ2-7|TRBV29-1
CSVAGVSYEQYF
TGCAGCGTCGCGGGGGTTTCCTACGAGCAGTACTTC
>.|.|TRBJ2-1|TRBV15
CATAKGVGYNEQFF
TGTGCCACCGCGAAGGGTGTTGGGTACAATGAGCAGTTCTTC
>TRBD2|many|TRBJ2-1|TRBV3-1
CASSQGAPSGSFYGEQFF
TGTGCCAGCAGCCAAGGTGCCCCTAGCGGGAGTTTTTACGGTGAGCAGTTCTTC
>TRBD1|few|TRBJ2-1|TRBV6-6
CASSGGTGYNEQFF
TGTGCCAGCAGTGGGGGGACAGGCTACAATGAGCAGTTCTTC
>.|.|TRBJ2-2|TRBV6-1
CASRGTSTGELFF
TGTGCCAGCAGAGGTACTAGCACCGGGGAGCTGTTTTTT
>.|.|TRBJ2-1|TRBV20-1
CSARDPGHPPKETQFF
TGCAGTGCTAGAGATCCGGGACATCCCCCGAAAGAGACCCAGTTCTTC